This TCR beta chain originates from a study of T cell clones after liver transplantation. Overall study: HCV positivity affected three of eight recipients; the rest lacked autoimmune or viral indications.

Some clones are missing from TCRdb's copy, which holds only in-frame ones; the method was immunoSEQ multiplex PCR. The sample has roughly 53,000 clones; less than 75% are singletons. Germline V lookup: CDR1 MGHRA, CDR2 YSYEKL. The CDR3 runs to 16 residues. V shed 3 bases and J 4 bases; nucleotides not matched to a gene: 9. The rearrangement links TRBV4-1 to TRBJ1-1; 9 bases line up with TRBD1. The starting material was CD4+ T cells from blood, obtained at the 22-month timepoint. The clonotype was recovered from a human patient who received a liver transplant. A share of the T cells may be of graft donor origin. CDR3 region: CASSQGQGGPITEAFF. CDR3 nucleotide sequence: TGCGCCAGCAGCCAGGGACAGGGTGGCCCCATCACTGAAGCTTTCTTT.